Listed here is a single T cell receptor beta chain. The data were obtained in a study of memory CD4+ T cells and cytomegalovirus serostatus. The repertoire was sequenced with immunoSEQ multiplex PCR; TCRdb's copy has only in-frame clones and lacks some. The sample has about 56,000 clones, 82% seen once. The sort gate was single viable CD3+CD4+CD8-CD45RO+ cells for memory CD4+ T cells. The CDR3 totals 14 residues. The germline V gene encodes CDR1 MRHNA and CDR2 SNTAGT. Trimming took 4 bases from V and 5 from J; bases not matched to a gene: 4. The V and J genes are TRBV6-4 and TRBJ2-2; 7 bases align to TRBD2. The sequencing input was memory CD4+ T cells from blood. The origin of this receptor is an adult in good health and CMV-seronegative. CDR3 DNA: TGTGCCAGCAGTGCGAGGGAGGGGACCGGGGAGCTGTTTTTT. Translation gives CASSAREGTGELFF.